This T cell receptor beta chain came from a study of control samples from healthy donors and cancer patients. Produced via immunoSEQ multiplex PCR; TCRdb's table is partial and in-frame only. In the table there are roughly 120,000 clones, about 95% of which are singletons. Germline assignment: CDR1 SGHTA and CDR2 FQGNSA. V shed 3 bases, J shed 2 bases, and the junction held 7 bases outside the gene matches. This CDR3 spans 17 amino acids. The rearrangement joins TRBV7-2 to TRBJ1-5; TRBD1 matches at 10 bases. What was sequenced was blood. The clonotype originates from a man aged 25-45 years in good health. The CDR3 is CASSFPGQGSGNQPQHF. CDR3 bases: TGTGCCAGCAGCTTCCCGGGACAGGGGTCGGGCAATCAGCCCCAGCATTTT.